This TCR beta chain was recorded in a study of blood T cell repertoires in COVID-19. Whole-study context: From the United States, Italy and Spain came samples of acute and convalescent COVID-19. From T cells, B-cell-depleted T cells, or PBMCs came the material, which was cDNA or gDNA.

In the original analysis: Amplification with reference gene primers provided the estimates of nucleated cell counts. Clones were read by immunoSEQ multiplex PCR, and TCRdb kept only the in-frame ones, dropping some. V and J calls and clone size follow that table, whereas D and trimming were derived from the DNA. The sample includes 200,000 to 250,000 clones, 86% of them seen just once. This CDR3 is 13 amino acids long. Germline assignment: CDR1 SNHLY and CDR2 FYNNEI. The ends were cut back, 6 bases at V and 2 bases at J, with 10 bases in the middle. Material for sequencing was peripheral blood. This chain links TRBV2 with TRBJ1-1; D is ambiguous. This clonotype was obtained from a woman aged 55 to 70 who had recovered from COVID-19. The CDR3 region has the DNA TGTGCCAGCAGGTCAGATATAAACACTGAAGCTTTCTTT. It is translated as CASRSDINTEAFF.